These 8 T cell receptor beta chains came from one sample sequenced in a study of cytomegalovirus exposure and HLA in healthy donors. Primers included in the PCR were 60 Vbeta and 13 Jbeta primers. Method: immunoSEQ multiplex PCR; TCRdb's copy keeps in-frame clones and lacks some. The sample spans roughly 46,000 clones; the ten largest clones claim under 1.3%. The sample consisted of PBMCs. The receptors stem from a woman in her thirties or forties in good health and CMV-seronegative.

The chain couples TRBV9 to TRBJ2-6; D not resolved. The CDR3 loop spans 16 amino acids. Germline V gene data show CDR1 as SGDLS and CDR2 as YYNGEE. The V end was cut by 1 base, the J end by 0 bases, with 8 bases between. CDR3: CASSVRLNSGANVLTF. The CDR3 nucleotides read TGTGCCAGCAGCGTAAGACTCAACTCTGGGGCCAACGTCCTGACTTTC.

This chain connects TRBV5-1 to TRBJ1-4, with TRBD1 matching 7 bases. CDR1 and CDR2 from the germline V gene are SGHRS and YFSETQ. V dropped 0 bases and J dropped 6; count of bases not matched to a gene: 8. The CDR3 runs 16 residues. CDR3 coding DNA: TGCGCCAGCAGCTTGGACGGGACAGATATATATGAAAAACTGTTTTTT. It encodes CASSLDGTDIYEKLFF.

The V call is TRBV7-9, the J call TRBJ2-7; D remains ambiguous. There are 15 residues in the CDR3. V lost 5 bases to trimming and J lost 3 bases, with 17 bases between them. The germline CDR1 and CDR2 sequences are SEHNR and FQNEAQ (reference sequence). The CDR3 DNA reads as TGTGCCAGCAGCCCTGCCCGTATGGCCTTCTACGAGCAGTACTTC. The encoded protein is CASSPARMAFYEQYF.

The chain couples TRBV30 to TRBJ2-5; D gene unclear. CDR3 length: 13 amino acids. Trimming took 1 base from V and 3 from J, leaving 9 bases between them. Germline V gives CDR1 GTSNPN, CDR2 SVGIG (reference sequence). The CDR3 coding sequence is TGTGCCTGGAGTGAGACAAATGAAGAGACCCAGTACTTC. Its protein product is CAWSETNEETQYF.

CDR3 sequence (DNA): TGTGCCACGGCCCAGGGGGCGAGCCCTAACTATGGCTACACCTTC. Translating it yields CATAQGASPNYGYTF. The rearrangement joins TRBV11-2 to TRBJ1-2; 8 nucleotides align to TRBD1. This CDR3 contains 15 residues. J was trimmed by 0 bases and V by 10 bases; bases with no gene match: 10. CDR1 SGHAT and CDR2 FQNNGV come from the germline V gene.

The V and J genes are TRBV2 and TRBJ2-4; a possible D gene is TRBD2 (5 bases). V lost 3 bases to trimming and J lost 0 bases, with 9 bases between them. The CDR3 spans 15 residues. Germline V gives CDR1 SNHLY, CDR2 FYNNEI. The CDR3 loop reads CASSEASLAKNIQYF. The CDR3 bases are TGTGCCAGCAGTGAGGCTAGCCTAGCCAAAAACATTCAGTACTTC.

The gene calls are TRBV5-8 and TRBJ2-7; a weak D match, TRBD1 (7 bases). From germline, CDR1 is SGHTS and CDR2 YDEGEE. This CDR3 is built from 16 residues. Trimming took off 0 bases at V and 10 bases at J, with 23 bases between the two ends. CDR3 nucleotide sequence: TGTGCCAGCAGCTTGGATGGGGGGCGCCTCGTAGGGGGCCAGTACTTC. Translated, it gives CASSLDGGRLVGGQYF. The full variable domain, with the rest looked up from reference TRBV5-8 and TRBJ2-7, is EAGVTQSPTHLIKTRGQQATLRCSPISGHTSVYWYQQALGLGLQFLLWYDEGEERNRGNFPPRFSGRQFPNYSSELNVNALELEDSALYLCASSLDGGRLVGGQYFGPGTRLTVT.

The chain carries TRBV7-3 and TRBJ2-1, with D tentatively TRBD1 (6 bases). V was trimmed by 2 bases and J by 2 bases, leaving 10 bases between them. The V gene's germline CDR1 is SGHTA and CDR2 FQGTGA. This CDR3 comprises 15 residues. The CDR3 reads CASSLSTGTYNEQFF. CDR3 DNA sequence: TGTGCCAGCAGCTTATCTACAGGGACCTACAATGAGCAGTTCTTC.